The subject of this entry is one TCR beta chain. Germline CDR1 is SEHNR and CDR2 is FQNEAQ (reference sequence). CDR3 length equals 15 residues. The J segment lost 7 bases and the V segment lost 4 bases, leaving 11 bases of the junction unmatched. This sample was included in a study of cytotoxic CD8 clonotypes in ibrutinib-treated CLL. Study information: Mean yields were around 250,000 productive templates and some 90,000 productive rearrangements per sample.

Deep sequencing aimed at 1 in 200,000 to 1 in 1 million T cells' resolution. Clones were read by immunoSEQ multiplex PCR, and TCRdb kept only the in-frame ones, dropping some. In the table there are around 150,000 clones, around 80% of which are singletons. The sequence was collected from a human donor with chronic lymphocytic leukemia. This chain joins TRBV7-9 and TRBJ2-7; 9 nucleotides align to TRBD1. Sequencing was performed on PBMCs, taken after 36 months of ibrutinib treatment. The CDR3 DNA reads as TGTGCCAGCAGCTCTCTAATACAGGGGGCTGGTGAGCAGTACTTC. Its protein product is CASSSLIQGAGEQYF.